This T cell receptor beta chain originates from a study of blood T cell repertoires in COVID-19. Across the study: T cells, B-cell-depleted T cells, or PBMCs supplied cDNA or gDNA.

Original analysis: From reference gene primer amplification, estimates of nucleated cell counts were derived. Method: immunoSEQ multiplex PCR; TCRdb's copy keeps in-frame clones and lacks some. V, J and clone size derive from that table, while D and trimming were established from the DNA sequence. The sample has approximately 16,000 clones; 65% to 85% are singletons. The V and J ends lost 3 bases and 3 bases respectively, with 9 bases between them. The length of the CDR3 is 13 residues. Per the germline V gene, CDR1 is LGHNA and CDR2 is YSLEER. Source material: peripheral blood. The clonotype was recovered from a human donor in a cohort sampled during active COVID-19. This chain links TRBV4-3 with TRBJ2-7; D uncertain. CDR3 in amino acids: CASSHVGSYEQYF. For the CDR3, the DNA is TGCGCCAGCAGCCACGTTGGTAGCTACGAGCAGTACTTC.